At least ten counts were recorded for the clone carrying this T cell receptor (beta chain). TCRdb fed the RT-PCR reads into MiXCR, producing one record per CDR3 protein. The repertoire holds more than 600,000 distinct CDR3 sequences, with 14% as singletons. The germline V gene encodes CDR1 LNHNV and CDR2 YYDKDF (reference sequence). The CDR3 is 15 residues long. V shed 0 bases and J shed 4 bases, with 10 bases lying between them. The chain couples TRBV15 to TRBJ2-1; tentatively, D is TRBD1 (5 bases). This sequence was found in a female donor in good health, serving as a healthy control. The sample was memory CD4+ T cells from blood. The CDR3 here is CATSRDQGSYNEQFF. In nucleotides, the CDR3 is TGTGCCACCAGCAGAGATCAGGGCAGTTACAATGAGCAGTTCTTC.